Only a few counts were recorded for the clone carrying this TCR beta chain. Antigen specificity is unknown. This sample stems from a study of molecular identifiers for immune sequencing clone quantification. As for the study in general: Naive CD8 cell RNA, from about 20,000 or 100,000 cells, was split five ways in replicates, with four sequenced.

With V trimmed by 6 bases and J by 2 bases, 10 bases remained unmatched. Germline CDR1 is MNHEY and CDR2 is SVGEGT. The CDR3 is 17 residues long. TCRdb reprocessed the PCR reads via MiXCR and lists one record per CDR3 protein. The sample consists of 550,000 to 750,000 distinct CDR3 sequences, 15% to 20% of them appearing once. Findings and limits, study-wide: One cell's worth of spiked Jurkat TCR RNA was reportedly detectable among about a million naive cells.

This receptor was taken from a human donor in good health. Some libraries in this study had Jurkat cell RNA spiked in. Sequenced input: naive CD8+ T cells from blood, with Jurkat cell RNA spiked in. Subset of the sample: FACS-sorted CD8+CD4-CCR7+CD45RA+ naive T cells. The chain couples TRBV6-2 or TRBV6-3 to TRBJ2-7; 13 bases agree with TRBD2. The CDR3 protein is CASSQGLAGTLTYEQYF. The CDR3 DNA follows: TGTGCCAGCAGCCAGGGACTAGCGGGAACGCTTACCTACGAGCAGTACTTC.